The following is a TCR beta chain sequence with its context. Its antigen is undetermined. Trimming took off 3 bases at V and 5 bases at J, with 18 bases between the two ends. The CDR3 spans 16 residues. CDR1 is MGHDK and CDR2 is SYGVNS in the germline V gene. The source of the sample is a study of beta chain features in type 1 diabetes. The whole isolated RNA underwent reverse transcription, so sequencing captured expressed TCRB transcripts. Libraries were prepared by immunoSEQ multiplex PCR; TCRdb keeps only in-frame clonotypes and omits some of them. The data show hundreds of thousands of clones, 15% to 17% seen once. Study-level findings and limits: In all four CD4+ subsets, TCRB CDR3 length was significantly, moderately reduced in type 1 diabetes. Patients showed naive, central memory and Treg TCRB repertoires that appeared more similar than those of healthy donors.

The V gene is TRBV25-1, the J gene TRBJ2-3; possible D gene TRBD2, 6 bases. The clonotype originates from a man in his late teens or twenties in good health. What was sequenced was naive CD4+ T cells from blood. DNA for the CDR3: TGTGCCAGCAGTGATATGAGGAGGGTGGTCGGAGATACGCAGTATTTT. Translated: CASSDMRRVVGDTQYF.